This entry lists 28 T cell receptor beta chains sequenced from one sample in a study of T cell responses to AZD1222 COVID-19 vaccine. Assay: immunoSEQ multiplex PCR; the TCRdb copy retains only in-frame clones and omits some. The sample records about 180,000 clones, approximately 90% being singletons. Sequencing was performed on peripheral blood, taken on day 0 of AZD1222 vaccination. These receptor sequences come from an adult in good health.

The rearrangement uses TRBV4-3 and TRBJ2-5; D unresolved. Trimming removed 0 bases from V and 5 bases from J, with 13 bases in between. This CDR3 has 15 residues. Germline V gene sequence: CDR1 LGHNA, CDR2 YSLEER. The CDR3 sequence: CASSQDFASWETQYF. CDR3 coding DNA: TGCGCCAGCAGCCAAGATTTTGCATCGTGGGAGACCCAGTACTTC.

The chain carries TRBV5-4 and TRBJ1-5, with 8 bases that match TRBD1. The germline V gene encodes CDR1 SGHNT and CDR2 YYREEE (reference sequence). The CDR3 runs to 16 residues. V lost 3 bases, J lost 4 bases, and 9 bases stayed unmatched. For the CDR3, the DNA is TGTGCCAGCAGCTCTGGGACAGGCTTGGGGAATCAGCCCCAGCATTTT. This gives the protein CASSSGTGLGNQPQHF. Full variable domain (rest looked up from reference TRBV5-4 and TRBJ1-5): ETGVTQSPTHLIKTRGQQVTLRCSSQSGHNTVSWYQQALGQGPQFIFQYYREEENGRGNFPPRFSGLQFPNYSSELNVNALELDDSALYLCASSSGTGLGNQPQHFGDGTRLSIL.

The genes are TRBV9 and TRBJ2-3; 12 positions agree with TRBD2. Germline loops: CDR1 SGDLS, CDR2 YYNGEE. After removal of 0 bases from V and 3 bases from J, the junction contained 11 bases not matched to a gene. The length of the CDR3 is 19 residues. Here the CDR3 DNA reads TGTGCCAGCAGCGTAGAGCTAGCGGGAGGGCCTGGGGTAACAGATACGCAGTATTTT. Amino acids: CASSVELAGGPGVTDTQYF.

V gene TRBV4-3 combines with J gene TRBJ1-4; TRBD1 matches at 8 bases. This CDR3 is built from 15 residues. Germline V gene sequence: CDR1 LGHNA, CDR2 YSLEER. The junction had 9 bases not matched to a gene; V was cut back by 1 base and J by 11 bases. The CDR3 region has the DNA TGCGCCAGCAGCCAAGCAGGTCAGGGGGCCTGGAAACTGTTTTTT. Translated, it gives CASSQAGQGAWKLFF.

The chain is built from TRBV7-6 and TRBJ1-1; D may be TRBD1 (5 bases). The CDR3 consists of 16 residues. Between the trimmed V and J ends, which lost 5 bases and 1 base, there was a span of 17 bases. In germline, CDR1 is SGHVS, CDR2 FNYEAQ. The CDR3 here is CASSPDGRVRNTEAFF. The CDR3 DNA is TGTGCCAGCAGCCCAGACGGCAGGGTTCGGAACACTGAAGCTTTCTTT.

This clone was recorded once. As DNA, the CDR3 is TGTGCCAGTAGTATAGTCGGGACAAGGCCGCTGTTTTTT. Protein: CASSIVGTRPLFF. The chain couples TRBV19 to TRBJ2-2; tentatively, D is TRBD1 (6 bases). This CDR3 comprises 13 residues. Trimming pared 1 base from V and 13 bases from J, leaving 13 bases between. The germline V gene encodes CDR1 LNHDA and CDR2 SQIVND (reference sequence).

The chain uses TRBV6-2 or TRBV6-3 and TRBJ2-3; 8 bases line up with TRBD2. The CDR3 spans 15 residues. V lost 2 bases to trimming and J lost 10 bases; unmatched junction nucleotides: 11. The germline V gene encodes CDR1 MNHEY and CDR2 SVGEGT. The CDR3 is CASSYSGGGPTSQYF. The CDR3 nucleotides read TGTGCCAGCAGTTACAGCGGCGGGGGGCCGACATCGCAGTATTTT.

This sequence joins TRBV29-1 and TRBJ2-7; a possible D gene is TRBD2 (7 bases). Germline V gene data show CDR1 as SQVTM and CDR2 as ANQGSEA. This CDR3 is built from 15 residues. Trimming cost V 3 bases and J 8 bases, with 23 bases left between them. CDR3 nucleotides: TGCAGCGTTGAGGGGCACGGGGGGCTACCTTTTCAGCAGTACTTC. This gives the protein CSVEGHGGLPFQQYF.

This sequence joins TRBV9 and TRBJ1-6; TRBD1 is a possible D gene (5 bases). With 0 bases removed from V and 5 bases from J, the gap between germline ends came to 6 bases. The CDR3 runs 14 residues. Germline CDR1 and CDR2: SGDLS and YYNGEE. CDR3 nucleotide sequence: TGTGCCAGCAGCGTAGGAGGGGATAATTCACCCCTCCACTTT. Its protein is CASSVGGDNSPLHF.

This chain links TRBV7-9 with TRBJ2-7, with 7 bases fitting TRBD1. This CDR3 is 14 amino acids long. Germline V gives CDR1 SEHNR, CDR2 FQNEAQ (reference sequence). Trimming cost V 4 bases and J 2 bases; bases outside gene matches: 5. The CDR3: CASSSSGTAYEQYF. The CDR3 DNA sequence: TGTGCCAGCAGCTCCAGTGGGACAGCCTACGAGCAGTACTTC. The entire variable domain, with the rest obtained from reference TRBV7-9 and TRBJ2-7, is as follows: DTGVSQNPRHKITKRGQNVTFRCDPISEHNRLYWYRQTLGQGPEFLTYFQNEAQLEKSRLLSDRFSAERPKGSFSTLEIQRTEQGDSAMYLCASSSSGTAYEQYFGPGTRLTVT.

This chain connects TRBV2 to TRBJ2-7; D remains unclear. V was trimmed by 0 bases and J by 1 base, leaving 10 bases between them. CDR3 length: 15 residues. Germline CDR1 SNHLY, CDR2 FYNNEI. The CDR3 spells CASSEALEHSYEQYF. CDR3 DNA: TGTGCCAGCAGTGAAGCGCTCGAGCATTCCTACGAGCAGTACTTC.

The J gene is TRBJ1-1, the V gene TRBV19, with D perhaps TRBD1 (5 bases). The CDR3 spans 14 residues. CDR1 LNHDA and CDR2 SQIVND come from the germline V gene (reference sequence). V was shortened by 6 bases and J by 1 base, with 12 bases between the two germline ends. The CDR3 spells CASSRNGGNTEAFF. The CDR3 DNA follows: TGTGCCAGTAGCCGCAACGGGGGGAACACTGAAGCTTTCTTT.

The gene calls are TRBV28 and TRBJ1-2; D is unresolved. V lost 2 bases and J lost 4, with 5 bases in between. This CDR3 is 12 amino acids long. The germline CDR1 and CDR2 sequences are MDHEN and SYDVKM. Here the CDR3 reads CASSLRSYGYTF. In nucleotides, the CDR3 is TGTGCCAGCAGTTTAAGGTCCTATGGCTACACCTTC.

This chain connects TRBV5-4 to TRBJ2-7, with 7 positions matching TRBD1. V was clipped by 1 base and J by 4 bases; unmatched bases: 5. Germline loops: CDR1 SGHNT, CDR2 YYREEE (reference sequence). This CDR3 contains 14 residues. Here the CDR3 DNA reads TGTGCCAGCAGCTTGCAAACAGGGGAGTACGAGCAGTACTTC. Encoded protein: CASSLQTGEYEQYF.

The V and J genes are TRBV6-5 and TRBJ1-1; TRBD1 agrees at 7 bases. The CDR3 spans 14 residues. The germline V gene has CDR1 MNHEY and CDR2 SVGAGI. V lost 3 bases to trimming and J lost 11 bases; unmatched junction nucleotides: 12. The CDR3 region has the DNA TGTGCCAGCAGTTATTCGACAGGGCTTGGGGGGGCTTTCTTT. This sequence encodes CASSYSTGLGGAFF.

This sequence joins TRBV5-1 and TRBJ2-5; TRBD2 agrees at 9 bases. V trimming: 2 bases; J trimming: 4 bases; junction bases outside the gene matches: 6. The CDR3 has 15 amino acids. Germline lookup yields CDR1 SGHRS and CDR2 YFSETQ. CDR3 sequence reads: CASSFGLAGTETQYF. DNA of the CDR3: TGCGCCAGCAGCTTTGGGCTAGCGGGAACAGAGACCCAGTACTTC.

V and J are TRBV27 and TRBJ1-6; no reliable D call. Looked up from germline, CDR1 is MNHEY and CDR2 is SMNVEV (reference sequence). Trimming left V 6 bases short and J 4 bases short, with 10 bases between. This CDR3 comprises 14 residues. This CDR3 reads CASSYSPYNSPLHF. CDR3 DNA sequence: TGTGCCAGCAGCTACAGCCCGTATAATTCACCCCTCCACTTT.

This chain links TRBV7-2 with TRBJ2-7; the match to TRBD1 covers 9 bases. Germline V lookup: CDR1 SGHTA, CDR2 FQGNSA. CDR3 length equals 14 residues. V dropped 4 bases and J dropped 2; count of bases not matched to a gene: 3. The DNA for the CDR3 is TGTGCCAGCAGCTGGGACAGGGTCACCTACGAGCAGTACTTC. Translated: CASSWDRVTYEQYF. Full variable domain (missing parts from reference TRBV7-2 and TRBJ2-7): GAGVSQSPSNKVTEKGKDVELRCDPISGHTALYWYRQSLGQGLEFLIYFQGNSAPDKSGLPSDRFSAERTGGSVSTLTIQRTQQEDSAVYLCASSWDRVTYEQYFGPGTRLTVT.

The J gene is TRBJ1-5, the V gene TRBV10-3; D may be TRBD1 (5 bases). V gave up 3 bases and J gave up 0 bases, with 9 bases separating them. CDR1 is ENHRY and CDR2 is SYGVKD in the germline V gene. The CDR3 spans 15 residues. In nucleotides, the CDR3 is TGTGCCATCAGTGACTCGGGGGATAGCAATCAGCCCCAGCATTTT. Translated, it gives CAISDSGDSNQPQHF.

This chain links TRBV19 with TRBJ1-5; unclear D gene. V lost 7 bases and J lost 2, with 15 bases in between. Germline V gene data show CDR1 as LNHDA and CDR2 as SQIVND (reference sequence). This CDR3 has 15 residues. The CDR3 DNA sequence: TGTGCCAGTACCCCGGACCTAAAGGGCAATCAGCCCCAGCATTTT. Translated: CASTPDLKGNQPQHF. Filled out from reference TRBV19 and TRBJ1-5, the complete variable domain reads DGGITQSPKYLFRKEGQNVTLSCEQNLNHDAMYWYRQDPGQGLRLIYYSQIVNDFQKGDIAEGYSVSREKKESFPLTVTSAQKNPTAFYLCASTPDLKGNQPQHFGDGTRLSIL.

This sequence joins TRBV27 and TRBJ1-2; D is unclear. This CDR3 spans 12 amino acids. CDR1 is MNHEY, CDR2 SMNVEV, per germline (reference sequence). V was clipped by 6 bases and J by 5 bases, with 10 bases between them. As DNA, the CDR3 is TGTGCCAGCAGCCCCTCCGGATATGGCTACACCTTC. It codes for CASSPSGYGYTF.

This clone was counted once. J is TRBJ2-6 and V is TRBV6-1, with D unclear. Trimming cost V 1 base and J 0 bases, with 4 bases left between them. This CDR3 contains 15 residues. CDR1 is MNHNS and CDR2 is SASEGT in the germline V gene. For the CDR3, the DNA is TGTGCCAGCAGTGAAGACAGCTCTGGGGCCAACGTCCTGACTTTC. It codes for CASSEDSSGANVLTF.

The J gene is TRBJ1-2, the V gene TRBV4-2; the D gene is possibly TRBD1 (6 bases). V was trimmed by 7 bases and J by 1 base, leaving 13 bases between them. Germline V CDR1 and CDR2: LGHNA, YNFKEQ. The CDR3 consists of 14 residues. CDR3 nucleotides: TGTGCCAGCAAGGGGGAAGGAGATAACTATGGCTACACCTTC. This translates into CASKGEGDNYGYTF.

This chain uses TRBV7-9 with TRBJ1-6; D not certain. CDR3 length: 14 residues. Germline CDR1 is SEHNR and CDR2 is FQNEAQ (reference sequence). Trimming cost V 2 bases and J 8 bases, with 10 bases left between them. The CDR3 is CASSLSGSYSPLHF. Here the CDR3 DNA reads TGTGCCAGCAGCTTAAGTGGATCCTATTCACCCCTCCACTTT. The full variable domain, in which reference TRBV7-9 and TRBJ1-6 provide the parts outside the CDR3, is DTGVSQNPRHKITKRGQNVTFRCDPISEHNRLYWYRQTLGQGPEFLTYFQNEAQLEKSRLLSDRFSAERPKGSFSTLEIQRTEQGDSAMYLCASSLSGSYSPLHFGNGTRLTVT.

This clone was observed a single time. The CDR3 reads CASSLIGTGGLFSNEKLFF. CDR3 coding DNA: TGCGCCAGCAGCTTAATCGGGACGGGGGGCTTGTTTTCTAATGAAAAACTGTTTTTT. This chain links TRBV5-1 with TRBJ1-4, with D possibly matching TRBD1 (6 bases). From germline, CDR1 is SGHRS and CDR2 YFSETQ. Trimming took off 2 bases at V and 3 bases at J, with 23 bases between the two ends. The CDR3 is made up of 19 amino acids.

J is TRBJ1-1 and V is TRBV5-1; 7 nucleotides match TRBD1. CDR1 SGHRS and CDR2 YFSETQ come from the germline V gene. Trimming at V came to 1 base and at J to 3 bases, leaving 6 bases not matched to a gene. The CDR3 contains 15 residues. The CDR3 region has the DNA TGCGCCAGCAGCTTGACAGGGGAGCCCTACACTGAAGCTTTCTTT. Translating gives CASSLTGEPYTEAFF.

J is TRBJ2-1 and V is TRBV5-1; perhaps TRBD2 as D (6 bases). The germline V gene encodes CDR1 SGHRS and CDR2 YFSETQ. CDR3 length equals 16 residues. Trimming left V 1 base short and J 2 bases short, with 13 bases between. The CDR3 region is CASSLLLAVTYNEQFF. As DNA, the CDR3 is TGCGCCAGCAGCTTGCTTTTAGCGGTTACCTACAATGAGCAGTTCTTC. The full variable domain, its missing parts supplied by reference TRBV5-1 and TRBJ2-1, is KAGVTQTPRYLIKTRGQQVTLSCSPISGHRSVSWYQQTPGQGLQFLFEYFSETQRNKGNFPGRFSGRQFSNSRSEMNVSTLELGDSALYLCASSLLLAVTYNEQFFGPGTRLTVL.

This chain joins TRBV27 and TRBJ1-2, with TRBD1 matching 8 bases. The CDR3 covers 14 residues. V was pared by 5 bases and J by 2 bases, with 4 bases of the junction left unmatched. Germline V gene sequence: CDR1 MNHEY, CDR2 SMNVEV (reference sequence). Here the CDR3 DNA reads TGTGCCAGCAGTACGGACAGGGCGAACTATGGCTACACCTTC. Encoded protein: CASSTDRANYGYTF.